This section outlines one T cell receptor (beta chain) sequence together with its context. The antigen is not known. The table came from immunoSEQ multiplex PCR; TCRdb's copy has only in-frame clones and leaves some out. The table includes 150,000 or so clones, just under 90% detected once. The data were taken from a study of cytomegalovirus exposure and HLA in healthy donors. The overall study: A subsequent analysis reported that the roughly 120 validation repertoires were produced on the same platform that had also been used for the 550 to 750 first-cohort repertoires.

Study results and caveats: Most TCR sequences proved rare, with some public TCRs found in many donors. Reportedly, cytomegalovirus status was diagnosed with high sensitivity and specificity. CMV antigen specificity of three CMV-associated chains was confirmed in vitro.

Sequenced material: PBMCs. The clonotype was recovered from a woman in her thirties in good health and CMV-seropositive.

The CDR3 sequence is CASSPWTGEETQYF. The CDR3 coding sequence is TGTGCCAGCAGCCCCTGGACAGGGGAAGAGACCCAGTACTTC. The chain is built from TRBV11-2 and TRBJ2-5; TRBD1 agrees at 9 bases. The germline CDR1 and CDR2 sequences are SGHAT and FQNNGV. CDR3 size: 14 residues. With 5 bases clipped from V and 3 bases from J, the junction kept 4 bases outside the gene matches.